Shown below are 21 T cell receptor beta chains from a single sample sequenced in a study of STAT3 mutations in large granular lymphocyte leukemia. Study-level points and caveats: At least one immunodominant TCR beta clonotype appeared in every T-cell large granular lymphocyte leukemia patient.

Here immunoSEQ multiplex PCR was the method, and the copy in TCRdb shows in-frame clones only, minus some. This table has fewer than 2,000 clones, around 30% appearing once. Antigen specificity for these receptors is unknown. The source material was peripheral blood mononuclear cells. These receptors came from a male patient between 50 and 60 years old with T-cell large granular lymphocyte leukemia. Some clones in this sample may be carry-over from other donors' samples.

The chain combines TRBV6-6 with TRBJ2-3; D may be TRBD2 (6 bases). Germline loops: CDR1 MNHNY, CDR2 SVGAGI (reference sequence). V lost 9 bases to trimming and J lost 1 base, with 11 bases between them. The CDR3 length is 13 residues. CDR3 amino acids: CASKASGTDTQYF. DNA of the CDR3: TGTGCCAGTAAGGCTAGCGGCACAGATACGCAGTATTTT.

The CDR3 loop reads CASTYRDEQFF. CDR3 DNA: TGTGCCAGCACCTATCGCGATGAGCAGTTCTTC. The chain recombines TRBV18 with TRBJ2-1, with D uncertain. The V gene lost 8 bases and the J gene lost 8 bases, with 10 bases spanning the gap. CDR3 length: 11 residues. Per the germline V gene, CDR1 is KGHSH and CDR2 is LQKENI.

This clone ranks as large. This chain connects TRBV29-1 to TRBJ2-3; TRBD2 matches 11 bases. CDR1 is SQVTM and CDR2 is ANQGSEA in the germline V gene. Losses at the gene ends were 5 bases for V and 0 bases for J; bases not matched to a gene: 7. The CDR3 totals 16 residues. CDR3 sequence reads: CSVTSGSQSSTDTQYF. The CDR3 region has the DNA TGCAGCGTTACTAGCGGGAGCCAGTCTAGCACAGATACGCAGTATTTT.

J is TRBJ2-1 and V is TRBV30; 8 bases are a match to TRBD2. CDR3 size: 14 residues. CDR1 is GTSNPN and CDR2 is SVGIG in the germline V gene (reference sequence). The trim removed 0 bases at V and 5 bases at J, leaving 3 bases unmatched. The CDR3 nucleotides are TGTGCCTGGAGTGTAGCGGGAGTTGACAATGAGCAGTTCTTC. This sequence encodes CAWSVAGVDNEQFF.

The chain couples TRBV30 to TRBJ2-7, with D perhaps given as TRBD1 or TRBD2 (5 bases each). Trimming removed 2 bases at V and 6 bases at J, with 14 bases between. The CDR3 length is 13 residues. Germline V CDR1 and CDR2: GTSNPN, SVGIG (reference sequence). The DNA for the CDR3 is TGTGCCTGGAGTAGAAGCAGGGACGGCGAGCAGTACTTC. This gives the protein CAWSRSRDGEQYF. The full variable domain, its missing parts supplied by reference TRBV30 and TRBJ2-7, is SQTIHQWPATLVQPVGSPLSLECTVEGTSNPNLYWYRQAAGRGLQLLFYSVGIGQISSEVPQNLSASRPQDRQFILSSKKLLLSDSGFYLCAWSRSRDGEQYFGPGTRLTVT.

This chain uses TRBV5-4 with TRBJ2-7; TRBD1 agrees at 7 bases. The CDR3 contains 14 residues. Unmatched junction bases numbered 9, after V lost 4 bases and J lost 5 bases. Germline V gene data show CDR1 as SGHNT and CDR2 as YYREEE (reference sequence). The CDR3 nucleotides read TGTGCCAGCAGCCGACCGACAGGGAGCCACGAGCAGTACTTC. It translates to CASSRPTGSHEQYF.

This clone was counted a few times. V and J are TRBV4-2 and TRBJ1-1; D gene ambiguous. The CDR3 is 16 residues long. Germline CDR1 reads LGHNA; CDR2 reads YNFKEQ. The germline V and J ends were trimmed by 4 bases and 3 bases, with 18 bases remaining between them. CDR3 nucleotides: TGTGCCAGCAGCCGAGAGAGGTCGGGGAGGTACACTGAAGCTTTCTTT. It is translated as CASSRERSGRYTEAFF.

For this clone: The germline gene is not matched at one end of the junction; a read error may be the cause. The V and J genes are TRBV15 and TRBJ2-7, with a weak D call TRBD1 (6 bases). The CDR3 runs to 10 residues. In germline, CDR1 is LNHNV, CDR2 YYDKDF (reference sequence). CDR3 nucleotide sequence: TGTGCCACCAGCCCTACCAACAGGGACTTC. The encoded protein is CATSPTNRDF.

This clone has a single count. V is TRBV13 and J is TRBJ2-3; 9 bases agree with TRBD2. Germline V gene lookup returns CDR1 PRHDT and CDR2 FYEKMQ (reference sequence). Trimming took 5 bases from V and 4 from J; bases not matched to a gene: 13. The CDR3 runs to 17 residues. CDR3 DNA: TGTGCCAGCAGCGCCCTTGGGGCAGCGGGAGGATCAGATACGCAGTATTTT. Translating gives CASSALGAAGGSDTQYF.

Within the sample, this clone is medium-sized. J is TRBJ2-3 and V is TRBV27; D gene uncertain. Germline V gene lookup returns CDR1 MNHEY and CDR2 SMNVEV (reference sequence). Trimming left V 6 bases short and J 0 bases short, with 7 bases between. CDR3 length: 13 amino acids. The CDR3 coding sequence is TGTGCCAGCAGCCCCACTAGCACAGATACGCAGTATTTT. This translates into CASSPTSTDTQYF.

This clone was detected only a few times. J is TRBJ2-3 and V is TRBV11-3, with 9 bases aligning to TRBD1. This CDR3 has 15 residues. Looked up from germline, CDR1 is SGHNT and CDR2 is YENEEA. V shed 5 bases and J 4 bases; nucleotides not matched to a gene: 7. CDR3 bases: TGTGCCAGCAGCCCCAGACAGGGGGTCGCAGATACGCAGTATTTT. Encoded protein: CASSPRQGVADTQYF.

This clone has just a few counts. V is TRBV18 and J is TRBJ2-6; D tentatively fits TRBD1 or TRBD2 (5 bases each). The CDR3 runs to 15 residues. CDR1 is KGHSH, CDR2 LQKENI, per germline. V was trimmed by 1 base and J by 2 bases, leaving 6 bases between them. The CDR3 bases are TGTGCCAGCTCACCACGGGGGACTGGGGCCAACGTCCTGACTTTC. Protein: CASSPRGTGANVLTF.

V and J are TRBV5-7 and TRBJ1-5, with D unclear. TRBV5-7 is known as an ORF, though its function is uncertain. Trimming shortened V by 3 bases and J by 0 bases, and 7 bases separated the two germline ends. The CDR3 extends over 14 amino acids. CDR3 protein: CASSSDSSNQPQHF. DNA of the CDR3: TGTGCCAGCAGCTCCGATTCTAGCAATCAGCCCCAGCATTTT.

The chain couples TRBV5-1 to TRBJ1-3; D perhaps matches TRBD1 (5 bases). Germline V gives CDR1 SGHRS, CDR2 YFSETQ. This CDR3 is 16 amino acids long. Deletions cut 4 bases from V and 4 bases from J, with 18 bases between. CDR3 DNA: TGCGCCAGCAGCCGAACTGGAGGGGTGGACGGAAACACCATATATTTT. Its protein is CASSRTGGVDGNTIYF.

The V gene is TRBV18, the J gene TRBJ2-3, with 9 positions matching TRBD1. The CDR3 sequence is 16 residues long. The V segment lost 3 bases and the J segment 4 bases; nucleotides outside the gene matches: 8. The germline V gene encodes CDR1 KGHSH and CDR2 LQKENI. This CDR3 reads CASSPPGTGRSDTQYF. The CDR3 DNA sequence: TGTGCCAGCTCACCCCCCGGGACAGGGAGGTCAGATACGCAGTATTTT.

This clone showed up just a few times. The genes are TRBV4-1 and TRBJ1-5; the D is unclear. V shed 4 bases and J shed 5 bases, with 15 bases lying between them. The germline gives CDR1 MGHRA, CDR2 YSYEKL. This CDR3 spans 15 amino acids. The DNA for the CDR3 is TGCGCCAGCAGCCGCGCTGAGAGGTACGATCAGCCCCAGCATTTT. It encodes CASSRAERYDQPQHF.

The J gene is TRBJ2-7, the V gene TRBV29-1, with TRBD2 as a possible D gene (6 bases). The CDR3 contains 12 residues. Germline CDR1 SQVTM, CDR2 ANQGSEA. V was shortened by 3 bases and J by 0 bases, with 6 bases between the two germline ends. The CDR3 nucleotides are TGCAGCGTTGAGGGACTCTCCTACGAGCAGTACTTC. Translation gives CSVEGLSYEQYF.

The chain carries TRBV30 and TRBJ2-7; no clear D gene. The V and J ends lost 4 bases and 6 bases respectively, with 16 bases between them. CDR3 length: 13 amino acids. Germline assignment: CDR1 GTSNPN and CDR2 SVGIG (reference sequence). CDR3 residues: CAWTPAYSTEQYF. For the CDR3, the DNA is TGTGCCTGGACCCCTGCTTACTCTACCGAGCAGTACTTC.

V gene TRBV25-1 combines with J gene TRBJ1-1; no firm D call. The CDR3 has 12 amino acids. Trimming cost V 0 bases and J 8 bases, with 7 bases left between them. Germline-derived CDR1 and CDR2 are MGHDK and SYGVNS. CDR3 in DNA: TGTGCCAGCAGTGAATACGGCGGGGAAGCTTTCTTT. Its protein product is CASSEYGGEAFF.

This clone turned up a few times. CDR3 bases: TGTGCCAGCTCACCTTACCCATCTCGGCTGAACACTGAAGCTTTCTTT. Encoded protein: CASSPYPSRLNTEAFF. The gene calls are TRBV18 and TRBJ1-1, with D unclear. The CDR3 totals 16 residues. V was pared by 3 bases and J by 0 bases, with 14 bases between. Germline-derived CDR1 and CDR2 are KGHSH and LQKENI.

This clone was seen only a few times. This chain uses TRBV29-1 with TRBJ1-2; maybe TRBD1 (5 bases). The V end lost 5 bases, the J end lost 8 bases, and 12 bases lay between the germline ends. Germline V gene data show CDR1 as SQVTM and CDR2 as ANQGSEA. The CDR3 runs 11 residues. The chain's CDR3 is CSVPADSGYTF. CDR3 coding DNA: TGCAGCGTTCCCGCTGACAGCGGCTACACCTTC. Combining the CDR3 with reference TRBV29-1 and TRBJ1-2 gives the whole variable domain SAVISQKPSRDICQRGTSLTIQCQVDSQVTMMFWYRQQPGQSLTLIATANQGSEATYESGFVIDKFPISRPNLTFSTLTVSNMSPEDSSIYLCSVPADSGYTFGSGTRLTVV.